Below are 3 T cell receptor beta chains sequenced from a single sample in a study of lymphopenia after photon versus proton radiotherapy. TCRdb's copy holds only in-frame clones and misses some; the assay was immunoSEQ multiplex PCR. The data hold approximately 66,000 clones, with more than 75% observed a single time. This material consisted of peripheral blood, taken from a patient treated with photon-based radiotherapy. Every receptor here comes from a man in his forties or fifties with gastric cancer.

The CDR3 coding sequence is TGTGCCTGGAGTGCAGGGAATGGCTACACCTTC. Its protein is CAWSAGNGYTF. The V and J genes are TRBV30 and TRBJ1-2; tentatively, D is TRBD1 (5 bases). This CDR3 comprises 11 residues. The germline V gene has CDR1 GTSNPN and CDR2 SVGIG (reference sequence). The V end was cut by 1 base, the J end by 6 bases, with 6 bases between.

The gene calls are TRBV7-6 and TRBJ2-5; maybe TRBD2 (5 bases). The CDR3 runs to 13 residues. Trimming pared 1 base from V and 5 bases from J, leaving 8 bases between. Germline V CDR1 and CDR2: SGHVS, FNYEAQ. The CDR3 coding sequence is TGTGCCAGCAGCTTAGGAGGGAAGGAGACCCAGTACTTC. Its translation: CASSLGGKETQYF.

This clone occurred once. This chain connects TRBV6-5 to TRBJ2-5; 9 bases are a match to TRBD1. The J segment lost 2 bases and the V segment lost 4 bases, leaving 5 bases of the junction unmatched. The CDR3 totals 15 residues. Germline V CDR1 and CDR2: MNHEY, SVGAGI. As DNA, the CDR3 is TGTGCCAGCAGTTCCCCGGACAGGGGTCAAGAGACCCAGTACTTC. Its translation is CASSSPDRGQETQYF.